This TCR beta chain was captured by sequencing in a study of human CD8 memory T cell subsets. The length of the CDR3 is 13 residues. Germline-derived CDR1 and CDR2 are MNHEY and SVGAGI. Libraries targeted TCR beta using 5' RACE with UMIs. TCRdb reprocessed the 5' RACE reads and keeps a single row for each CDR3 protein, giving no DNA. Recorded for this sample: 19,000 or so distinct CDR3 sequences. The specimen sequenced was CD8+ stem-like memory T cells (TSCM and TCM) sorted from PBMCs. Subset reported: stem-like memory CD8 T cells (TSTEM), CCR7+ PD-1- TIGIT-. V gene TRBV6-5 combines with J gene TRBJ2-7; the D call of TRBD1 rests on TCRdb alone, since no DNA is present to check it. The clonotype comes from a human donor in good health. This chain's CDR3 is CASTGASFYEQYF.